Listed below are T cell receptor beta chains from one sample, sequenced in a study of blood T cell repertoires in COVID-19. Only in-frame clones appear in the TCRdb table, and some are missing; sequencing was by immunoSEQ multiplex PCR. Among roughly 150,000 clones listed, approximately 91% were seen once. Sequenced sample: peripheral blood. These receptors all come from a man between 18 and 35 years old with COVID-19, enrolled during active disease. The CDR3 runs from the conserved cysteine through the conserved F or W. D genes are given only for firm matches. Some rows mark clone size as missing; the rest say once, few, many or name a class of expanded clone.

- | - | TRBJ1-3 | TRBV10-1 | TGCGCCAGCAGTGAGTCTACTGGGAGCTCTGGAAACACCATATATTTT | CASSESTGSSGNTIYF
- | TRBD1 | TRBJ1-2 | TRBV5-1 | TGCGCCAGCAGCTTGGATACGACAGGGGGAAAAGGCGGCTACACCTTC | CASSLDTTGGKGGYTF
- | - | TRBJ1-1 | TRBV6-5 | TGTGCCAGCAGTTACCTAGGACTTACGGGTGAAGCTTTCTTT | CASSYLGLTGEAFF
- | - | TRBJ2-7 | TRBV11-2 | TGTGCCAGCAGCTTTACAGCAGACGAGCAGTACTTC | CASSFTADEQYF
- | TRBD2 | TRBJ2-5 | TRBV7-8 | TGTGCCAGCAGCTTATCGAGCGGGAGGGCCTGGGAGACCCAGTACTTC | CASSLSSGRAWETQYF
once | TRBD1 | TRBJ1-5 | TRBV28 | TGTGCCAGCAGTTATTTCCCCATTGACAGGGATAGCAATCAGCCCCAGCATTTT | CASSYFPIDRDSNQPQHF
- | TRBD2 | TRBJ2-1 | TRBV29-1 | TGCAGCGCCGGGGAGGGGAATGAGCAGTTCTTC | CSAGEGNEQFF
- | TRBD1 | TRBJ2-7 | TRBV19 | TGTGCCAGTACGGGACAGGGGGAAGGAGGTGGCTACGAGCAGTACTTC | CASTGQGEGGGYEQYF
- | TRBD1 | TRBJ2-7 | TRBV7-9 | TGTGCCAGCAGCTCATCCGGACAGGGGGCAGCCCCCTACGAGCAGTACTTC | CASSSSGQGAAPYEQYF
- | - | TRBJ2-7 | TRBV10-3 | TGTGCCATCAGTGATAGTGACGAGCAGTACTTC | CAISDSDEQYF
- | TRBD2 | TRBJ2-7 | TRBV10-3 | TGTGCCATCAGTGTGACTAGCGGGACCCCCTACGAGCAGTACTTC | CAISVTSGTPYEQYF
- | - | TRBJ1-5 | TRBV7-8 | TGTGCCAGCAGCTTATATAATAGCAATCAGCCCCAGCATTTT | CASSLYNSNQPQHF
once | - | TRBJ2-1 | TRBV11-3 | TGTGCCAGCAGCTTTCTACGAGGCGATGAGCAGTTCTTC | CASSFLRGDEQFF
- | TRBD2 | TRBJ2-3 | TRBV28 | TGTGCCAGCAGTGGAATTAGCGGGAGGGCCCCAGATACGCAGTATTTT | CASSGISGRAPDTQYF
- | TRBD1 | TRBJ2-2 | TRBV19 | TGTGCCAGTAGTTGGACAGGGAGCAACACCGGGGAGCTGTTTTTT | CASSWTGSNTGELFF
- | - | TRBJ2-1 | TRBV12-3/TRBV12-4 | TGTGCCAGCAGGACTTCGTCTGAGCAGTTCTTC | CASRTSSEQFF
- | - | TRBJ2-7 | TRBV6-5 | TGTGCCAGCGGCACAGGGATCTACGAGCAGTACTTC | CASGTGIYEQYF
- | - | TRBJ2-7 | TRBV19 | TGTGCCAGTTCACAGGGAATTTCCGAGCAGTACTTC | CASSQGISEQYF
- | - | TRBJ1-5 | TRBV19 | TGTGCCAGTAGTATGCAGGCCGACCAGCCCCAGCATTTT | CASSMQADQPQHF
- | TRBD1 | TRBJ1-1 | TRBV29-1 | TGCAGCGTTGAGGGGACAGCGAACACTGAAGCTTTCTTT | CSVEGTANTEAFF
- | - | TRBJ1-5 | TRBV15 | TGTGCCACCAGCAGAGCACCAAGGGGTGGCGATCAGCCCCAGCATTTT | CATSRAPRGGDQPQHF
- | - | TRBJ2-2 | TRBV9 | TGTGCCAGCAGCGTAGTACCAGGGCTTATCCGGAACACCGGGGAGCTGTTTTTT | CASSVVPGLIRNTGELFF
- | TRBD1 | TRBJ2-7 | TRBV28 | TGTGCCAGCAGTAGGCCGGGACAGGGTTCGGGCGAGCAGTACTTC | CASSRPGQGSGEQYF
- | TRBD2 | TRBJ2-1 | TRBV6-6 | TGTGCCAGCAGCTGGGGACTAGCGGAGTACAATGAGCAGTTCTTC | CASSWGLAEYNEQFF
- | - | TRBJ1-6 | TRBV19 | TGTGCCACCTCCTTCGTCGGAGCAGCGAATTCACCCCTCCACTTT | CATSFVGAANSPLHF
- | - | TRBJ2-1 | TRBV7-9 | TGTGCCAGCAGCTTTCATCTAGATGAGCAGTTCTTC | CASSFHLDEQFF
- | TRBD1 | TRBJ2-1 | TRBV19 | TGTGCCAGTAGCGGACAGGGGACGTACAATGAGCAGTTCTTC | CASSGQGTYNEQFF
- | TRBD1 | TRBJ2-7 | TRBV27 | TGTGCCAGCAGTCCAACCTTTGGGACAGATTACTACGAGCAGTACTTC | CASSPTFGTDYYEQYF
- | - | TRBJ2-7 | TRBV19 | TGTGCCAGTAGTAGGACAGCCTCCTACGAGCAGTACTTC | CASSRTASYEQYF
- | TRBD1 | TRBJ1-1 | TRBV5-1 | TGCGCCAGCAGCCCGCGGACAGGGGTGAACACTGAAGCTTTCTTT | CASSPRTGVNTEAFF